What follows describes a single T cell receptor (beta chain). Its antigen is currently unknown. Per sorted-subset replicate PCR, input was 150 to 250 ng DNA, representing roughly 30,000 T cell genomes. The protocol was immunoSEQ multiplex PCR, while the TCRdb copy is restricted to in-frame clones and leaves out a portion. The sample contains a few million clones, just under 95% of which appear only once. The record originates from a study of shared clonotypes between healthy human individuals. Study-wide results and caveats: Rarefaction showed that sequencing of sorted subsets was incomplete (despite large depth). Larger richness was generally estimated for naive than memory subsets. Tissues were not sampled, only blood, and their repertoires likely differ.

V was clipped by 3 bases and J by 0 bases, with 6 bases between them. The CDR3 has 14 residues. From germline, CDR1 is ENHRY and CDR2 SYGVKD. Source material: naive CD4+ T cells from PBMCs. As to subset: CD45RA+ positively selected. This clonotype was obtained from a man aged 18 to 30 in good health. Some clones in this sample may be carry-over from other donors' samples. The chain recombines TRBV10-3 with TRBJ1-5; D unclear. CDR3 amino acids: CAISDSYSNQPQHF. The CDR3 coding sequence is TGTGCCATCAGTGATTCTTATAGCAATCAGCCCCAGCATTTT.